This is a list of T cell receptor beta chains from one sample in a study of beta chain features in type 1 diabetes. Here immunoSEQ multiplex PCR was the method, and the copy in TCRdb shows in-frame clones only, minus some. The data contain just over 450,000 clones, approximately 31% of them singletons. The sequencing input was naive CD4+ T cells from blood. The receptors originated from a young man in good health. CDR3s include the opening cysteine and the closing phenylalanine or tryptophan. The D gene is left open where the match is weak. The listing skips clone size in some rows; elsewhere it reads once, few, many or a size class.

d_call,cdr3_length,j_call,clone_size,v_call,cdr3_aa,cdr3_nt
TRBD1,13,TRBJ2-7,-,TRBV10-3,CAIGLGQDYEQYF,TGTGCCATCGGACTTGGACAGGACTACGAGCAGTACTTC
-,14,TRBJ2-3,-,TRBV27,CASSLYPTTDTQYF,TGTGCCAGCAGTTTATATCCTACCACAGATACGCAGTATTTT
-,15,TRBJ2-5,few,TRBV25-1,CASSGVQGFLETQYF,TGTGCCAGCAGTGGGGTACAGGGCTTTTTGGAGACCCAGTACTTC
TRBD1,15,TRBJ2-2,few,TRBV29-1,CSVPRTGGSTGELFF,TGCAGCGTCCCTCGTACAGGGGGCAGCACCGGGGAGCTGTTTTTT
-,15,TRBJ1-1,once,TRBV21-1,CASSILPGVRTEAFF,TGTGCCAGCAGCATTCTACCGGGAGTGAGGACTGAAGCTTTCTTT
TRBD2,16,TRBJ2-1,few,TRBV9,CASSVLLSGMAHEQFF,TGTGCCAGCAGCGTACTTCTTAGCGGGATGGCCCATGAGCAGTTCTTC
TRBD1,14,TRBJ2-7,-,TRBV29-1,CSVGQDRGTYEQYF,TGCAGCGTTGGTCAGGACAGGGGCACTTACGAGCAGTACTTC
-,12,TRBJ2-5,-,TRBV19,CASGTEGRTQYF,TGTGCCAGCGGGACGGAGGGACGGACCCAGTACTTC
-,16,TRBJ2-1,-,TRBV7-6,CASSSPVRDRYNEQFF,TGTGCCAGCAGCTCCCCGGTCCGGGACCGATACAATGAGCAGTTCTTC
-,15,TRBJ1-1,-,TRBV29-1,CSVEFMGRRGTEAFF,TGCAGCGTTGAATTTATGGGTAGACGGGGCACTGAAGCTTTCTTT
-,15,TRBJ2-2,-,TRBV5-1,CASSLGVPSTGELFF,TGCGCCAGCAGCTTGGGAGTTCCCAGCACCGGGGAGCTGTTTTTT
TRBD1,12,TRBJ1-2,-,TRBV29-1,CSVLGQGQSYTF,TGCAGCGTGCTTGGACAGGGGCAGAGCTACACCTTC
-,14,TRBJ2-5,-,TRBV5-6,CASSLGDLEETQYF,TGTGCCAGCAGCCTAGGGGACCTTGAGGAGACCCAGTACTTC
-,15,TRBJ2-7,-,TRBV18,CASSERAATSYEQYF,TGTGCCAGCTCCGAACGGGCAGCCACCTCCTACGAGCAGTACTTC
-,14,TRBJ2-2,-,TRBV9,CASTRSSNTGELFF,TGTGCCAGCACCCGGAGTTCGAACACCGGGGAGCTGTTTTTT
TRBD2,12,TRBJ2-1,few,TRBV7-6,CASSRLANEQFF,TGTGCCAGCAGTCGACTAGCGAATGAGCAGTTCTTC
TRBD1,13,TRBJ1-1,few,TRBV7-9,CASSLAQGDGAFF,TGTGCCAGCAGCTTAGCACAGGGGGATGGAGCTTTCTTT
-,14,TRBJ1-1,-,TRBV27,CASSFPGGGTEAFF,TGTGCCAGCAGTTTCCCGGGGGGAGGCACTGAAGCTTTCTTT
-,14,TRBJ2-7,few,TRBV28,CASSLSQVPYEQYF,TGTGCCAGCAGTTTAAGCCAGGTCCCATACGAGCAGTACTTC
-,14,TRBJ2-5,-,TRBV18,CASSPPAGQETQYF,TGTGCCAGCTCACCACCAGCTGGACAAGAGACCCAGTACTTC
-,13,TRBJ2-1,-,TRBV18,CASSPSNYNEQFF,TGTGCCAGCTCACCATCGAACTACAATGAGCAGTTCTTC
TRBD2,16,TRBJ2-1,few,TRBV19,CASSTVVTSANNEQFF,TGTGCCAGTAGTACCGTTGTGACTAGCGCCAACAATGAGCAGTTCTTC
-,14,TRBJ1-4,-,TRBV4-1,CASSQDRNNEKLFF,TGCGCCAGCAGTCAGGACAGAAATAATGAAAAACTGTTTTTT
TRBD1,13,TRBJ1-2,-,TRBV4-3,CASSLDRGYGYTF,TGCGCCAGCAGCTTGGACAGGGGCTATGGCTACACCTTC
-,17,TRBJ2-1,-,TRBV4-1,CASSQAPTGVGYNEQFF,TGCGCCAGCAGCCAAGCGCCGACGGGAGTTGGCTACAATGAGCAGTTCTTC
TRBD1,15,TRBJ1-2,-,TRBV19,CASRVTGDPNYGYTF,TGTGCCAGTAGGGTGACAGGGGACCCTAACTATGGCTACACCTTC
-,16,TRBJ2-7,-,TRBV14,CASSQGHPGSSYEQYF,TGTGCCAGCAGCCAAGGCCACCCCGGCAGTTCCTACGAGCAGTACTTC
-,14,TRBJ2-5,few,TRBV5-1,CASSWQTGQETQYF,TGCGCCAGCAGCTGGCAGACTGGCCAAGAGACCCAGTACTTC
-,13,TRBJ2-1,-,TRBV13,CASSLPTRNEQFF,TGTGCCAGCAGCTTACCGACTAGAAATGAGCAGTTCTTC
TRBD1,14,TRBJ2-7,-,TRBV25-1,CASRRTGQSYEQYF,TGTGCCAGCAGGAGAACGGGACAGAGCTACGAGCAGTACTTC
TRBD1,14,TRBJ2-5,-,TRBV10-3,CAISGSRGQSAQYF,TGTGCCATCAGTGGGAGCAGGGGGCAGTCGGCCCAGTACTTC
TRBD2,14,TRBJ2-1,-,TRBV7-9,CASNSGTSYNEQFF,TGTGCCAGCAATTCCGGGACTAGTTACAATGAGCAGTTCTTC
-,15,TRBJ2-1,few,TRBV25-1,CASSEWASADNEQFF,TGTGCCAGCAGTGAATGGGCTAGCGCTGACAATGAGCAGTTCTTC